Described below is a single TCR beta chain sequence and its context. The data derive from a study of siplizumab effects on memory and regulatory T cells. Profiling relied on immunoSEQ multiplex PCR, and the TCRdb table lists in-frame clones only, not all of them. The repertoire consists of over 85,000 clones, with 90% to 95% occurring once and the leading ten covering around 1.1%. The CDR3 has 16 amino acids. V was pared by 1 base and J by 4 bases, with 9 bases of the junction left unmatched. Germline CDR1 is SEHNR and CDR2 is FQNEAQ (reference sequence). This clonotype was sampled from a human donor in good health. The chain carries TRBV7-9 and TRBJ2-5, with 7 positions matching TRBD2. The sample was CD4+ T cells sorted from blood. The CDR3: CASSLVGGRGGETQYF. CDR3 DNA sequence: TGTGCCAGCAGCTTAGTAGGCGGGAGAGGAGGAGAGACCCAGTACTTC.